This T cell receptor beta chain was sequenced in a study of regulatory T cells in long-lasting Graves disease. Overall study findings and caveats: Reduced TCR diversity was observed in persistent Graves' patients versus newly diagnosed patients.

The CDR3 contains 15 residues. Germline lookup yields CDR1 SGHVS and CDR2 FQNEAQ. V lost 4 bases and J lost 3, with 12 bases in between. Arm-PCR of CDR3 regions and iRepertoire HTBI primers were used to build TCR beta libraries. Via MiXCR, TCRdb re-called the multiplex PCR reads, giving one row per CDR3 protein. The data show approximately 250,000 distinct CDR3 sequences, about 17% seen once. In its sample, this clonotype was seen many times. Antigen unknown. The time point denotes: newly diagnosed GD, antithyroid drugs for less than 3 months. Scientists built the TCR library using RNA that was extracted from PBMCs.

This TCR was recovered from a female donor with Graves disease. The chain joins TRBV7-8 to TRBJ1-4; D is perhaps TRBD1 (6 bases). The input for sequencing was peripheral blood mononuclear cells (PBMCs), taken at new diagnosis, from a patient treated with antithyroid drugs. DNA for the CDR3: TGTGCCAGCAGCTCCCCAGGGGTCGCTAATGAAAAACTGTTTTTT. This codes for CASSSPGVANEKLFF. Filled out from reference TRBV7-8 and TRBJ1-4, the complete variable domain reads GAGVSQSPRYKVAKRGQDVALRCDPISGHVSLFWYQQALGQGPEFLTYFQNEAQLDKSGLPSDRFFAERPEGSVSTLKIQRTQQEDSAVYLCASSSPGVANEKLFFGSGTQLSVL.